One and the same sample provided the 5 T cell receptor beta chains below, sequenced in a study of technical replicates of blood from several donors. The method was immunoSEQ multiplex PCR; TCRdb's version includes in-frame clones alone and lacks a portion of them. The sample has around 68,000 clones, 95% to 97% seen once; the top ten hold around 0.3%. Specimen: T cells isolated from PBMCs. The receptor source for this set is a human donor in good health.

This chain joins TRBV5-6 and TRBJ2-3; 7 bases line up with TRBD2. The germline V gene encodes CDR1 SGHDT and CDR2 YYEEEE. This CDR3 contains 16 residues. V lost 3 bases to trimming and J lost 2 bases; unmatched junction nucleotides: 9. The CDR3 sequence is CASSSRKERDTDTQYF. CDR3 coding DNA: TGTGCCAGCAGCTCCCGGAAGGAGCGGGACACAGATACGCAGTATTTT.

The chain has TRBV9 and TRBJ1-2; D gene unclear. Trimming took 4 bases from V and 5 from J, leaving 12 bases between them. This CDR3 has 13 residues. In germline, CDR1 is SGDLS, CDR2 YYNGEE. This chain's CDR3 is CASSQDGIYGYTF. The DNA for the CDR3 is TGTGCCAGCAGCCAGGACGGGATATATGGCTACACCTTC.

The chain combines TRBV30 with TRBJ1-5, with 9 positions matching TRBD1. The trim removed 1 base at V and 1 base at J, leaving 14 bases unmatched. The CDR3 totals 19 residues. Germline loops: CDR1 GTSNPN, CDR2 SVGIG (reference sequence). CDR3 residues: CAWSGTGTGKGKSNQPQHF. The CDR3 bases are TGTGCCTGGAGTGGAACCGGGACAGGGAAGGGAAAAAGCAATCAGCCCCAGCATTTT.

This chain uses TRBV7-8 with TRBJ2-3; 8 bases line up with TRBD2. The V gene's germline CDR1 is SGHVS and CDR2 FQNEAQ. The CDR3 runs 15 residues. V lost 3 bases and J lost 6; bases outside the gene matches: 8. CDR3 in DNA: TGTGCCAGCAGCTTTATGGTAGCGGGGTCCGATACGCAGTATTTT. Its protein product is CASSFMVAGSDTQYF.

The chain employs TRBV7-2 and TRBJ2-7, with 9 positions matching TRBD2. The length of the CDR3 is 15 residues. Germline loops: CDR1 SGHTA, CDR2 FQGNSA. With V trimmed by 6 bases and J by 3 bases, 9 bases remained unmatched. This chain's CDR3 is CASSQGLASFYEQYF. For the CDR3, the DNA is TGTGCCAGCAGTCAGGGACTAGCTAGCTTCTACGAGCAGTACTTC.